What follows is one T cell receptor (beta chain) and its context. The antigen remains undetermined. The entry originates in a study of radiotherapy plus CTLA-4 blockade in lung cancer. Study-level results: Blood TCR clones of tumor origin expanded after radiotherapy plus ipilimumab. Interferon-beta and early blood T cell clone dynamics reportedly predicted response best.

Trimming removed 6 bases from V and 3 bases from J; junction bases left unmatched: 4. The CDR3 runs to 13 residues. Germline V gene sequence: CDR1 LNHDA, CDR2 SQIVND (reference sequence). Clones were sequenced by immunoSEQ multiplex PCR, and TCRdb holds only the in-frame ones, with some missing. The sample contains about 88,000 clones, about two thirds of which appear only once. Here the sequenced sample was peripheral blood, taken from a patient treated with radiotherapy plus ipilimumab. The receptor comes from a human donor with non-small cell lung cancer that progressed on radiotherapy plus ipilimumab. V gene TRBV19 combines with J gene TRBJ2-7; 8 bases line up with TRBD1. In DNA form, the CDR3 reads TGTGCCAGTAGCCTCGGACAGGGCTACGAGCAGTACTTC. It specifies CASSLGQGYEQYF.